The clone carrying this TCR beta chain was observed a handful of times. Germline CDR1 reads SQVTM; CDR2 reads ANQGSEA. The CDR3 spans 11 residues. V lost 5 bases to trimming and J lost 4 bases, with 8 bases between them. In the authors' methods: Amplified reference gene primers provided the basis for estimating nucleated cell counts. The method was immunoSEQ multiplex PCR; TCRdb's version includes in-frame clones alone and lacks a portion of them. V, J and clone size are taken as reported in that table, and D and trimming were inferred from the DNA itself. The data contain approximately 360,000 clones, around 90% of them singletons. The data derive from a study of blood T cell repertoires in COVID-19. Background on the study: Samples representing acute and convalescent COVID-19 were sourced from the United States, Italy and Spain. Sample material is recorded as cDNA or gDNA derived from T cells, B-cell-depleted T cells, or PBMCs.

Sequenced input: peripheral blood. V gene TRBV29-1 combines with J gene TRBJ1-2; D unclear. The sequence came from a man aged 18 to 30 with active or convalescent COVID-19. Here the CDR3 reads CSVRGIYGYTF. CDR3 DNA: TGCAGCGTTCGAGGGATCTATGGCTACACCTTC.